This T cell receptor (beta chain) was documented in a study of beta chain features in type 1 diabetes. Isolated RNA was reverse transcribed in full, so expressed TCRB transcripts were sequenced. Clones were sequenced by immunoSEQ multiplex PCR, and TCRdb holds only the in-frame ones, with some missing. The sample contains approximately 300,000 clones, more than 9.5% of which appear only once. Overall study findings and caveats: Researchers report that Type 1 diabetes patients had moderately but significantly shorter TCRB CDR3s across all four CD4+ subsets.

About 120 mL of blood, on average, came from one heparinised draw per donor. It was via CD45RO/CCR7/CD25/CD127/CD95/CD27 that CD4+ naive, central memory, regulatory and stem cell-like memory cells were sorted. Purity (above 98%) was reached by all sorted populations. Concerning this clone: The target antigen is unknown. Other DNA variants within this sample encode the same CDR3.

The clonotype comes from a woman aged 30 to 39 in good health. Input material: naive CD4+ T cells from blood.

CDR3 DNA: TGTGCCAGCAGCCTGGCCGAGGGAAGCAATCAGCCCCAGCATTTT. Amino acid sequence: CASSLAEGSNQPQHF. This rearrangement joins TRBV7-9 to TRBJ1-5, with unresolved D. V lost 5 bases and J 1 base, leaving 12 bases between the germline ends. The germline V gene encodes CDR1 SEHNR and CDR2 FQNEAQ (reference sequence). This CDR3 contains 15 residues.